This TCR beta chain is drawn from a study of memory CD4+ T cells and cytomegalovirus serostatus. The sort gate was single viable CD3+CD4+CD8-CD45RO+ cells for memory CD4+ T cells. Sequenced by immunoSEQ multiplex PCR; TCRdb stores in-frame clones only, minus some. The sample records 55,000 to 75,000 clones, about 81% being singletons. V lost 3 bases and J 1 base, leaving 16 bases between the germline ends. CDR1 and CDR2 from the germline V gene are LNHDA and SQIVND (reference sequence). The CDR3 is 17 amino acids. V gene TRBV19 combines with J gene TRBJ2-1, with D perhaps TRBD1 or TRBD2 (6 bases each). Sample: memory CD4+ T cells from blood. This receptor was obtained from an adult in good health and CMV-seronegative. CDR3 sequence reads: CASSIFAGGNSYNEQFF. CDR3 sequence (DNA): TGTGCCAGTAGTATTTTTGCCGGGGGCAATTCCTACAATGAGCAGTTCTTC.